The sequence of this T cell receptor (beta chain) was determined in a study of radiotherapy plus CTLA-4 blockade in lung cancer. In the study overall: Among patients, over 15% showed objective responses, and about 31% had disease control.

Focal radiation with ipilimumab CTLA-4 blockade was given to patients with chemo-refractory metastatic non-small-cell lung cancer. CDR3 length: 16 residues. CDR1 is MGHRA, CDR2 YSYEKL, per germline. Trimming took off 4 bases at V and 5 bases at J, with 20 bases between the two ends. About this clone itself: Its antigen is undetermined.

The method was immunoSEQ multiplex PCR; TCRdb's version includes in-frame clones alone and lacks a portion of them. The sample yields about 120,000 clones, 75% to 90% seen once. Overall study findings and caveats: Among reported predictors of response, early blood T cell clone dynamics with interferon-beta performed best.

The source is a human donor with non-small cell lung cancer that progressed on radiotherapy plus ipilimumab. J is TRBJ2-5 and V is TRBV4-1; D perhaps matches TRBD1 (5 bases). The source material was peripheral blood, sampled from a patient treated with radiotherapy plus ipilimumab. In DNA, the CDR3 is TGCGCCAGCAGCCGCTACTATGGTACAGGCGTGGAGACCCAGTACTTC. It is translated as CASSRYYGTGVETQYF.